This T cell receptor beta chain was retrieved from a study of patients and donors after allogeneic stem cell transplantation. The CDR3 length is 14 residues. The V end lost 6 bases, the J end lost 2 bases, and 8 bases lay between the germline ends. TCRdb recomputed calls from the RT-PCR reads with MiXCR, one row per CDR3 protein. The repertoire holds roughly 880,000 distinct CDR3 sequences, with roughly 18% as singletons. This clonotype has only a few counts. What was sequenced was blood, either unsorted or a sorted T cell fraction (not recorded which). The V call is TRBV12-3 or TRBV12-4, the J call TRBJ2-6; possible D gene TRBD1, 6 bases. The sequence was collected from a human donor who was either an allogeneic HSCT recipient or a stem cell or donor lymphocyte infusion donor (not recorded which). It is not recorded whose cells these are; they may come from a transplant donor. CDR3 nucleotides: TGTGCCAGCAGCCACAGGGCTGGGGCCAACGTCCTGACTTTC. This sequence encodes CASSHRAGANVLTF.